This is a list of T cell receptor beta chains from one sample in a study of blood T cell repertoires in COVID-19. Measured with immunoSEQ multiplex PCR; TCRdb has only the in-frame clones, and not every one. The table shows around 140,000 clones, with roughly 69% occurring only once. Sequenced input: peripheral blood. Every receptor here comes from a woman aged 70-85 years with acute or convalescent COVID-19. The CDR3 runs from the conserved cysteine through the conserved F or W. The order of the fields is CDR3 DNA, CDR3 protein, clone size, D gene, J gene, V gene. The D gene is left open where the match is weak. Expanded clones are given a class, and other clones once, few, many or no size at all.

TGTGCCAGCAGTGGTTTGGGACAGGTCCCTGACGAGCAGTACTTC,CASSGLGQVPDEQYF,NA,TRBD1,TRBJ2-7,TRBV2
TGTGCCAGCTCACCTCGGGACTCCCAAGAGACCCAGTACTTC,CASSPRDSQETQYF,few,NA,TRBJ2-5,TRBV18
TGTGCCAGTAGCATACAGGGTACAGATACGCAGTATTTT,CASSIQGTDTQYF,NA,NA,TRBJ2-3,TRBV19
TGTGCCAGCAGCCAAGGCAGGGCTGGCTACACCTTC,CASSQGRAGYTF,few,NA,TRBJ1-2,TRBV3-1/TRBV3-2
TGTGCCAGCAGCTTAGACAGATTAGCCTACGAGCAGTACTTC,CASSLDRLAYEQYF,many,NA,TRBJ2-7,TRBV7-2
TGTGCCAGCTCATTCAGCGCCAATGAGCAGTTCTTC,CASSFSANEQFF,few,NA,TRBJ2-1,TRBV13
TGTGCCAGCAGCTTGACGGGGAACACCGGGGAGCTGTTTTTT,CASSLTGNTGELFF,few,NA,TRBJ2-2,TRBV5-5
TGTGCCAGCAGCGATTTTGACAGGGGAGACACCATATATTTT,CASSDFDRGDTIYF,NA,TRBD1,TRBJ1-3,TRBV3-1/TRBV3-2
TGCAGCGGTACAGGGGTGATAAACACAGATACGCAGTATTTT,CSGTGVINTDTQYF,NA,TRBD1,TRBJ2-3,TRBV29-1
TGTGCCAGCAGTACGCAGGGGGCAGGCTATGGCTACACCTTC,CASSTQGAGYGYTF,NA,TRBD1,TRBJ1-2,TRBV6-5